Presented here are 7 T cell receptor beta chains from one specimen sequenced in a study of shared clonotypes between healthy human individuals. Naive CD8 cells lacked CD45RO and underwent positive selection for CCR7, leaving out terminally differentiated effector memory CD45RA+ cells. Clones were sequenced by immunoSEQ multiplex PCR, and TCRdb holds only the in-frame ones, with some missing. Altogether under 1 million clones are present, around 96% being singletons, with the ten largest covering less than 0.25%. The sample taken for sequencing was naive CD8+ T cells sorted from blood. All receptors derive from a man aged 25 to 40 in good health.

The chain uses TRBV27 and TRBJ2-7, with D perhaps given as TRBD1 or TRBD2 (5 bases each). This CDR3 region has 12 residues. CDR1 and CDR2 from the germline V gene are MNHEY and SMNVEV (reference sequence). Trimming removed 5 bases from V and 3 bases from J, with 8 bases in between. CDR3 amino acids: CASSDSGYEQYF. Written as DNA, the CDR3 is TGTGCCAGCAGTGACAGCGGCTACGAGCAGTACTTC.

V usage is TRBV11-2 and J usage is TRBJ2-7, with TRBD1 as a possible D gene (6 bases). The CDR3 spans 16 residues. From germline, CDR1 is SGHAT and CDR2 FQNNGV. Trimming took 5 bases from V and 3 from J, leaving 20 bases between them. CDR3 DNA sequence: TGTGCCAGCAGCGGCCAAACCCCGGACAGTTACTACGAGCAGTACTTC. Amino acids: CASSGQTPDSYYEQYF.

V is TRBV7-2 and J is TRBJ2-7; 9 positions match TRBD2. Germline loops: CDR1 SGHTA, CDR2 FQGNSA. The ends lost 5 bases at V and 3 bases at J; junction bases unmatched: 8. The CDR3 totals 15 residues. CDR3 nucleotide sequence: TGTGCCAGCAGCCAGAAGCTAGCGGGGAACTACGAGCAGTACTTC. Protein product: CASSQKLAGNYEQYF. The full variable domain, rest sourced from reference TRBV7-2 and TRBJ2-7, is GAGVSQSPSNKVTEKGKDVELRCDPISGHTALYWYRQSLGQGLEFLIYFQGNSAPDKSGLPSDRFSAERTGGSVSTLTIQRTQQEDSAVYLCASSQKLAGNYEQYFGPGTRLTVT.

The chain joins TRBV7-9 to TRBJ2-3; TRBD2 is a possible D gene (6 bases). Trimming shortened V by 3 bases and J by 4 bases, and 14 bases separated the two germline ends. The germline gives CDR1 SEHNR, CDR2 FQNEAQ (reference sequence). The CDR3 totals 15 residues. The chain's CDR3 is CASSFEDPGADTQYF. CDR3 DNA sequence: TGTGCCAGCAGCTTCGAGGACCCGGGGGCAGATACGCAGTATTTT.

V usage is TRBV2 and J usage is TRBJ2-1; D remains ambiguous. Germline V lookup: CDR1 SNHLY, CDR2 FYNNEI. The ends were cut back, 4 bases at V and 3 bases at J, with 10 bases in the middle. The CDR3 length is 14 residues. DNA for the CDR3: TGTGCCAGCAGTGTCTGGGTGGACTACAATGAGCAGTTCTTC. This translates into CASSVWVDYNEQFF.

V is TRBV2 and J is TRBJ2-7; a possible D gene is TRBD2 (5 bases). V was clipped by 6 bases and J by 3 bases, with 6 bases between them. Per germline, CDR1 SNHLY and CDR2 FYNNEI. This CDR3 comprises 11 residues. Written as DNA, the CDR3 is TGTGCCAGCAGACTAGACTACGAGCAGTACTTC. It yields the protein CASRLDYEQYF. Looking up the rest from reference TRBV2 and TRBJ2-7 gives the full variable domain: EPEVTQTPSHQVTQMGQEVILRCVPISNHLYFYWYRQILGQKVEFLVSFYNNEISEKSEIFDDQFSVERPDGSNFTLKIRSTKLEDSAMYFCASRLDYEQYFGPGTRLTVT.

The chain couples TRBV11-2 to TRBJ2-7, with D unresolved. The CDR3 has 13 residues. Trimming took 1 base from V and 4 from J, leaving 8 bases between them. The germline gives CDR1 SGHAT, CDR2 FQNNGV. The CDR3 region is CASSLGLRYEQYF. The CDR3 DNA is TGTGCCAGCAGCTTAGGGCTCAGATACGAGCAGTACTTC.